The 17 T cell receptor beta chains presented below share a single source sample, sequenced in a study of T-cell reconstitution after alpha-beta-depleted transplantation in children. Using unique molecular identifiers, the investigators prepared the TCRbeta library. TCRdb recomputed calls from the PCR reads with MiXCR, one row per CDR3 protein. The sample lists fewer than 550,000 distinct CDR3 sequences; 10% to 13% were seen once. Sequenced here: PBMCs, sampled before TCRalphabeta/CD19-depleted stem cell transplant. These TCRs come from a child aged 2-15 years with inherited bone marrow failure, due to receive a stem cell transplant.

This clonotype was counted many times. V and J are TRBV7-2 and TRBJ1-1; tentatively, D is TRBD1 (5 bases). Trimming removed 5 bases at V and 6 bases at J, with 13 bases between. In germline, CDR1 is SGHTA, CDR2 FQGNSA. The CDR3 runs 13 residues. CDR3 protein: CASSLRRDPEAFF. CDR3 nucleotide sequence: TGTGCCAGCAGCCTTAGGCGGGACCCTGAAGCTTTCTTT.

This clonotype was seen many times. One junction end does not reproduce the germline sequence, and a read error may be involved. The chain combines TRBV5-1 with TRBJ2-3; unclear D gene. Looked up from germline, CDR1 is SGHRS and CDR2 is YFSETQ. This CDR3 has 14 residues. The CDR3: CASSLSSGTDTQYF. The CDR3 DNA sequence: TGTGCCAGCAGTTTATCGTCGGGCACAGATACGCAGTATTTT.

The genes are TRBV5-1 and TRBJ2-1; tentative D call: TRBD2 (7 bases). V gave up 4 bases and J gave up 6 bases, with 17 bases separating them. The CDR3 sequence is 15 residues long. Germline V lookup: CDR1 SGHRS, CDR2 YFSETQ. CDR3 DNA: TGCGCCAGCAGCGGGGGGGCTCAGGAGAGCAATGAGCAGTTCTTC. The encoded protein is CASSGGAQESNEQFF.

This clonotype was observed at least ten times. V usage is TRBV28 and J usage is TRBJ2-7, with D possibly TRBD1 on 5 matching bases. The CDR3 covers 15 residues. Trimming removed 4 bases at V and 5 bases at J, with 18 bases between. CDR1 and CDR2 from the germline V gene are MDHEN and SYDVKM. CDR3 loop: CASSYPRARANEQYF. DNA for the CDR3: TGTGCCAGCAGTTACCCCAGGGCCAGGGCCAACGAGCAGTACTTC.

This clonotype came up many times. The V gene is TRBV5-6, the J gene TRBJ1-1, with D unresolved. The CDR3 runs 13 residues. Germline CDR1 is SGHDT and CDR2 is YYEEEE. The V gene lost 0 bases and the J gene lost 4 bases, with 7 bases spanning the gap. The CDR3 DNA reads as TGTGCCAGCAGCTTGGTAGTCCCCACTGAAGCTTTCTTT. Protein product: CASSLVVPTEAFF. The full variable domain, rest sourced from reference TRBV5-6 and TRBJ1-1, is DAGVTQSPTHLIKTRGQQVTLRCSPKSGHDTVSWYQQALGQGPQFIFQYYEEEERQRGNFPDRFSGHQFPNYSSELNVNALLLGDSALYLCASSLVVPTEAFFGQGTRLTVV.

There are many counts of this clonotype. The V call is TRBV9, the J call TRBJ1-4, with TRBD1 as a possible D gene (5 bases). CDR1 is SGDLS, CDR2 YYNGEE, per germline. This CDR3 is 15 amino acids long. V shed 4 bases and J shed 6 bases, with 16 bases lying between them. The CDR3 spells CASSSQPAGDEKLFF. CDR3 in DNA: TGTGCCAGCAGCTCCCAACCAGCGGGGGATGAAAAACTGTTTTTT. The whole variable domain, remainder taken from reference TRBV9 and TRBJ1-4, is DSGVTQTPKHLITATGQRVTLRCSPRSGDLSVYWYQQSLDQGLQFLIQYYNGEERAKGNILERFSAQQFPDLHSELNLSSLELGDSALYFCASSSQPAGDEKLFFGSGTQLSVL.

This clonotype was picked up many times. V is TRBV12-3 or TRBV12-4 and J is TRBJ2-1; the match to TRBD2 covers 9 bases. V gave up 4 bases and J gave up 4 bases; unmatched junction bases: 11. The length of the CDR3 is 17 residues. The CDR3 DNA sequence: TGTGCCAGCAGTTATTCTAGCGGGATGCATCTTTACAATGAGCAGTTCTTC. Translation: CASSYSSGMHLYNEQFF.

This clonotype was seen repeatedly, ten times or more. The chain recombines TRBV6-1 with TRBJ2-7, with 7 bases that match TRBD2. V was clipped by 6 bases and J by 2 bases; unmatched bases: 4. Germline assignment: CDR1 MNHNS and CDR2 SASEGT. The CDR3 contains 13 residues. CDR3: CASSAGLTYEQYF. CDR3 DNA sequence: TGTGCCAGCAGCGCGGGACTAACCTACGAGCAGTACTTC.

The CDR3 here is CASSASGTDTQYF. The CDR3 DNA follows: TGTGCCAGCTCCGCATCTGGCACAGATACGCAGTATTTT. The rearrangement joins TRBV18 to TRBJ2-3, with no clear D. The CDR3 covers 13 residues. V gave up 6 bases and J gave up 1 base, with 8 bases separating them. Per germline, CDR1 KGHSH and CDR2 LQKENI.

Ten or more counts support this clonotype. CDR3 nucleotide sequence: TGTGCCAGCAGCTTAGGTGGGAGGGACTACGAGCAGTACTTC. It is translated as CASSLGGRDYEQYF. The rearrangement joins TRBV7-2 to TRBJ2-7, with 7 bases fitting TRBD2. With 1 base clipped from V and 3 bases from J, the junction kept 3 bases outside the gene matches. Germline CDR1 and CDR2: SGHTA and FQGNSA. The CDR3 runs to 14 residues. Together with reference TRBV7-2 and TRBJ2-7, the CDR3 gives the full variable domain: GAGVSQSPSNKVTEKGKDVELRCDPISGHTALYWYRQSLGQGLEFLIYFQGNSAPDKSGLPSDRFSAERTGGSVSTLTIQRTQQEDSAVYLCASSLGGRDYEQYFGPGTRLTVT.

This clonotype was counted at least ten times. The chain employs TRBV5-4 and TRBJ1-4, with 7 bases lining up with TRBD1. There are 14 residues in the CDR3. Germline lookup yields CDR1 SGHNT and CDR2 YYREEE (reference sequence). The ends lost 4 bases at V and 10 bases at J; junction bases unmatched: 10. The CDR3 DNA reads TGTGCCAGCAGCCCGACAGGGTATACGGGAAAACTGTTTTTT. It codes for CASSPTGYTGKLFF.

The CDR3 loop reads CASGLLAGALVGGNEQFF. Written as DNA, the CDR3 is TGTGCCAGCGGACTACTAGCGGGAGCGCTGGTGGGGGGGAATGAGCAGTTCTTC. V gene TRBV6-1 combines with J gene TRBJ2-1, with TRBD2 identical over 11 bases. The trim removed 8 bases at V and 7 bases at J, leaving 19 bases unmatched. The CDR3 runs to 18 residues. Germline CDR1 and CDR2: MNHNS and SASEGT.

This clonotype was observed at least ten times. This chain links TRBV20-1 with TRBJ2-3; TRBD2 matches 14 bases. This CDR3 comprises 15 residues. Losses at the gene ends were 5 bases for V and 3 bases for J; bases not matched to a gene: 4. In germline, CDR1 is DFQATT, CDR2 SNEGSKA (reference sequence). The CDR3 here is CSADRTSGRTDTQYF. The CDR3 DNA follows: TGCAGTGCTGATCGGACTAGCGGGAGGACAGATACGCAGTATTTT.

This clonotype came up a few times. This chain joins TRBV12-3 or TRBV12-4 and TRBJ1-1, with D maybe TRBD1 (6 bases). The CDR3 totals 14 residues. The V gene lost 5 bases and the J gene lost 7 bases, with 17 bases spanning the gap. As DNA, the CDR3 is TGTGCCAGCAGTGTCCAGGGAGGGGGGAGTGAAGCTTTCTTT. This translates into CASSVQGGGSEAFF.

The V gene is TRBV2, the J gene TRBJ2-7; 10 positions match TRBD1. The V segment lost 7 bases and the J segment 4 bases; nucleotides outside the gene matches: 10. Germline V CDR1 and CDR2: SNHLY, FYNNEI. The CDR3 spans 15 residues. This CDR3 is CASIIPRDRGYEQYF. For the CDR3, the DNA is TGTGCCAGCATCATTCCTCGGGACAGGGGATACGAGCAGTACTTC.

The genes are TRBV21-1 and TRBJ2-7. TRBV21-1 is recorded as a pseudogene. The CDR3 covers 13 residues. Written as DNA, the CDR3 is TGTGCCAGCAGCAAAGTACAGTTCTACGAGCAGTACTTC. Encoded protein: CASSKVQFYEQYF.

This clonotype came up many times. The gene calls are TRBV7-9 and TRBJ2-5, with 11 bases matching TRBD2. Germline V gene sequence: CDR1 SEHNR, CDR2 FQNEAQ (reference sequence). After removal of 4 bases from V and 0 bases from J, the junction contained 4 bases not matched to a gene. The CDR3 extends over 16 amino acids. The CDR3 DNA is TGTGCCAGCAGCTCGGGACTAGCGGTCTACCAAGAGACCCAGTACTTC. It is translated as CASSSGLAVYQETQYF.